This TCR beta chain derives from a study of T cells in Graves' hyperthyroidism and ophthalmopathy. The V and J ends lost 4 bases and 8 bases, in that order; junction bases with no gene match: 3. Per the germline V gene, CDR1 is DFQATT and CDR2 is SNEGSKA (reference sequence). CDR3 size: 11 residues. Study results and limitations: In the analysis, a 13 V-J model separated ophthalmopathy from stable hyperthyroidism.

Graves' hyperthyroidism qualified as stable when ophthalmopathy did not progress within 18 months. Investigators excluded patients with uncontrolled infection, other autoimmune disease, pregnancy or lactation. TCR beta CDR3 regions were amplified from RNA. TCR CDR3 regions were first amplified by RT-PCR with HTBI primers. TCRdb ran MiXCR on the multiplex PCR reads and lists one entry per CDR3 protein. Of 350,000 to 400,000 distinct CDR3 sequences listed, approximately 15% are singletons. There are many counts of this clonotype. Its specificity is not known. V is TRBV20-1 and J is TRBJ2-5; TRBD1 aligns across 8 bases. This clonotype was obtained from a woman aged 55-70 years with Graves' hyperthyroidism. Sequencing was performed on blood. The CDR3, as DNA: TGCAGTGCTATAACAGGGGGTACCCAGTACTTC. Its translation: CSAITGGTQYF.